The clone carrying this TCR beta chain was counted a few times. As yet, its antigen is unknown. This sample is drawn from a study of T cells after yellow fever vaccination. The study, taken as a whole, reports: Clones that expanded after primary vaccination mostly reappeared after the booster (roughly 95% CD4, 80% to 90% CD8).

Per germline, CDR1 LGHDT and CDR2 YNNKEL (reference sequence). V was trimmed by 4 bases and J by 5 bases, leaving 17 bases between them. This CDR3 region has 16 residues. 5'RACE template switching produced TCR cDNA carrying a universal primer site and UMIs. TCRdb re-called the 5' RACE reads with MiXCR, one entry per CDR3 protein. The sample holds 250,000 to 300,000 distinct CDR3 sequences, 7.5% to 9% seen once. The sequencing used CD4+ T cells sorted from PBMCs, collected 5 days after the yellow fever booster vaccination. V and J are TRBV3-1 and TRBJ2-2; maybe TRBD1 (6 bases). The sequence came from a man between 18 and 35 years old who received the YFV17D yellow fever vaccine. CDR3 DNA sequence: TGTGCCAGCAGCCCTCCACCCCATCAGGGGACCGGGGAGCTGTTTTTT. This gives the protein CASSPPPHQGTGELFF.